One and the same sample provided the 19 T cell receptor beta chains below, sequenced in a study of shared clonotypes between healthy human individuals. This table comes from immunoSEQ multiplex PCR, and its TCRdb copy is limited to in-frame clones, with some not included. Among 850,000 to 1,200,000 clones listed, about 70% were seen once. The material sequenced was memory CD4+ T cells sorted from blood. Regarding subset: CD45RA-negative fraction. Every receptor here comes from a man aged 18 to 35 in good health.

This sequence joins TRBV5-6 and TRBJ1-4, with TRBD1 as a possible D gene (6 bases). CDR1 is SGHDT, CDR2 YYEEEE, per germline. Trimming cost V 6 bases and J 9 bases, with 18 bases left between them. There are 14 residues in the CDR3. The CDR3 spells CASTLGGGYQKLFF. CDR3 coding DNA: TGTGCCAGCACCCTTGGTGGGGGCTACCAAAAACTGTTTTTT.

Remarks on this clone: One junction end does not reproduce the germline sequence, and a read error may be involved. The chain employs TRBV7-2 and TRBJ1-1; 8 bases fit TRBD1. This CDR3 region has 15 residues. Germline V lookup: CDR1 SGHTA, CDR2 FQGNSA. The CDR3 protein is CASSPRQGTVAETFF. The CDR3 bases are TGTGCCAGCAGCCCGAGACAGGGGACGGTCGCTGAAACTTTCTTT.

The rearrangement joins TRBV30 to TRBJ1-4, with TRBD1 as a possible D gene (5 bases). The CDR3 runs 13 residues. The V end was cut by 7 bases, the J end by 4 bases, with 13 bases between. Germline-derived CDR1 and CDR2 are GTSNPN and SVGIG (reference sequence). CDR3 region: CAFPGPVNEKLFF. The CDR3 DNA is TGTGCCTTCCCGGGACCGGTTAATGAAAAACTGTTTTTT.

The rearrangement uses TRBV10-3 and TRBJ2-5; tentative D call: TRBD1 (6 bases). CDR3 length equals 13 residues. Trimming removed 8 bases from V and 1 base from J, with 11 bases in between. The germline V gene has CDR1 ENHRY and CDR2 SYGVKD. CDR3 bases: TGTGCCATCTCAGGGGCACCCCAAGAGACCCAGTACTTC. Amino acids: CAISGAPQETQYF.

The chain has TRBV2 and TRBJ1-5, with TRBD1 matching 8 bases. The germline CDR1 and CDR2 sequences are SNHLY and FYNNEI. Trimming removed 8 bases from V and 1 base from J; junction bases left unmatched: 7. This CDR3 is 15 amino acids long. The CDR3 protein is CASRTDRGSNQPQHF. The DNA for the CDR3 is TGTGCCAGCCGTACCGACAGGGGAAGCAATCAGCCCCAGCATTTT.

The chain is built from TRBV18 and TRBJ1-3; D remains ambiguous. Trimming left V 3 bases short and J 4 bases short, with 16 bases between. The CDR3 runs 16 residues. Germline CDR1 reads KGHSH; CDR2 reads LQKENI. In DNA form, the CDR3 reads TGTGCCAGCTCACCTTCACAAGCAGTTACGGGAAACACCATATATTTT. Its translation is CASSPSQAVTGNTIYF. The full variable domain, in which reference TRBV18 and TRBJ1-3 provide the parts outside the CDR3, is NAGVMQNPRHLVRRRGQEARLRCSPMKGHSHVYWYRQLPEEGLKFMVYLQKENIIDESGMPKERFSAEFPKEGPSILRIQQVVRGDSAAYFCASSPSQAVTGNTIYFGEGSWLTVV.

The V and J genes are TRBV18 and TRBJ2-7, with 11 bases that match TRBD2. Germline V gene data show CDR1 as KGHSH and CDR2 as LQKENI. The J segment lost 4 bases and the V segment lost 6 bases, leaving 5 bases of the junction unmatched. The CDR3 runs to 14 residues. The chain's CDR3 is CASSPSGRYYEQYF. In DNA form, the CDR3 reads TGTGCCAGCTCGCCTAGCGGGAGGTATTACGAGCAGTACTTC.

This chain uses TRBV10-3 with TRBJ1-4; D not resolved. V lost 10 bases, J lost 2 bases, and 14 bases lay in between. This CDR3 comprises 14 residues. Per germline, CDR1 ENHRY and CDR2 SYGVKD. The CDR3 here is CATSLDTTNEKLFF. The CDR3 DNA is TGTGCCACCTCTTTAGACACTACTAATGAAAAACTGTTTTTT.

CDR3 protein: CASRRQDQETQYF. The CDR3 DNA reads TGTGCCAGCAGACGACAGGACCAAGAGACCCAGTACTTC. V is TRBV5-4 and J is TRBJ2-5; D might be TRBD1 (6 bases). CDR1 SGHNT and CDR2 YYREEE come from the germline V gene (reference sequence). The V end was cut by 5 bases, the J end by 0 bases, with 8 bases between. The CDR3 runs 13 residues.

This clone was seen a handful of times. The CDR3 bases are TGTGCCAGTAGTCCGGGACAGGGGGCAGAAGAAAAACTGTTTTTT. Translated: CASSPGQGAEEKLFF. The chain couples TRBV19 to TRBJ1-4; 12 bases align to TRBD1. The CDR3 is 15 residues long. Germline V lookup: CDR1 LNHDA, CDR2 SQIVND (reference sequence). The V segment lost 5 bases and the J segment 8 bases; nucleotides outside the gene matches: 6.

This clone has just one count. The chain recombines TRBV28 with TRBJ1-2, with D unclear. V was pared by 2 bases and J by 0 bases, with 4 bases between. This CDR3 contains 13 residues. Germline CDR1 is MDHEN and CDR2 is SYDVKM. The CDR3 loop is CASSLMTNYGYTF. The DNA for the CDR3 is TGTGCCAGCAGTTTAATGACTAACTATGGCTACACCTTC.

CDR3 nucleotide sequence: TGTGCCAGCAGCCCCGCATGGGACAGGGGTTTGGAAAATACGCAGTATTTT. Its translation: CASSPAWDRGLENTQYF. The chain employs TRBV7-9 and TRBJ2-3; 10 positions agree with TRBD1. The J segment lost 7 bases and the V segment lost 5 bases, leaving 15 bases of the junction unmatched. This CDR3 region has 17 residues. CDR1 is SEHNR and CDR2 is FQNEAQ in the germline V gene (reference sequence).

This clone was picked up a small number of times. V gene TRBV7-2 combines with J gene TRBJ1-1; no reliable D call. The CDR3 runs 11 residues. Trimming removed 4 bases at V and 10 bases at J, with 10 bases between. CDR1 is SGHTA and CDR2 is FQGNSA in the germline V gene. The CDR3 is CASSSAFGAFF. In DNA, the CDR3 is TGTGCCAGCAGCTCCGCGTTCGGAGCTTTCTTT. Filled out from reference TRBV7-2 and TRBJ1-1, the complete variable domain reads GAGVSQSPSNKVTEKGKDVELRCDPISGHTALYWYRQSLGQGLEFLIYFQGNSAPDKSGLPSDRFSAERTGGSVSTLTIQRTQQEDSAVYLCASSSAFGAFFGQGTRLTVV.

The rearrangement uses TRBV29-1 and TRBJ2-1; D gene ambiguous. Germline V gene sequence: CDR1 SQVTM, CDR2 ANQGSEA. V lost 4 bases and J lost 11, with 15 bases in between. The CDR3 sequence is 12 residues long. The CDR3 is CSVVDGALQQFF. For the CDR3, the DNA is TGCAGCGTTGTCGACGGCGCCCTTCAGCAGTTCTTC.

V is TRBV11-3 and J is TRBJ2-7; 11 positions match TRBD1. V lost 8 bases and J lost 2; bases outside the gene matches: 11. Germline lookup yields CDR1 SGHNT and CDR2 YENEEA. This CDR3 is 16 amino acids long. The DNA for the CDR3 is TGTGCCAGCCGCCGCTTGGGACAGGGGGTAACCTACGAGCAGTACTTC. Its protein product is CASRRLGQGVTYEQYF.

As regards this clone: The sample carries other DNA sequences with the same CDR3. The J gene is TRBJ1-4, the V gene TRBV30, with TRBD1 matching 7 bases. With 3 bases clipped from V and 8 bases from J, the junction kept 9 bases outside the gene matches. Germline V lookup: CDR1 GTSNPN, CDR2 SVGIG (reference sequence). The CDR3 runs to 14 residues. The CDR3 loop is CAWSPGQLREKLFF. CDR3 nucleotide sequence: TGTGCCTGGAGCCCGGGACAGCTTAGGGAAAAACTGTTTTTT.

This clone has just a few counts. Within the sample, other DNA sequences also encode this same CDR3. This chain connects TRBV30 to TRBJ1-1, with unresolved D. Germline CDR1 GTSNPN, CDR2 SVGIG (reference sequence). This CDR3 is 13 amino acids long. V lost 0 bases and J 0 bases, leaving 5 bases between the germline ends. The DNA of the CDR3 is TGTGCCTGGAGTGTCCAGGTGAACACTGAAGCTTTCTTT. Translating it yields CAWSVQVNTEAFF.

V is TRBV27 and J is TRBJ2-2; 7 nucleotides agree with TRBD2. The V and J ends lost 0 bases and 4 bases, in that order; junction bases with no gene match: 8. Germline values: CDR1 MNHEY, CDR2 SMNVEV (reference sequence). The CDR3 loop spans 17 amino acids. The CDR3 DNA is TGTGCCAGCAGTTTATCCGGCGGGAGAGGGAGCACCGGGGAGCTGTTTTTT. Encoded protein: CASSLSGGRGSTGELFF.

The chain has TRBV28 and TRBJ1-6; 8 bases are a match to TRBD1. The CDR3 sequence is 16 residues long. J lost 11 bases, V lost 5 bases, and 14 bases had no gene match. The germline gives CDR1 MDHEN, CDR2 SYDVKM. CDR3 amino acids: CASSPVARDRPPPLHF. In DNA form, the CDR3 reads TGTGCCAGCAGTCCCGTGGCTCGGGACAGGCCTCCACCCCTCCACTTT.